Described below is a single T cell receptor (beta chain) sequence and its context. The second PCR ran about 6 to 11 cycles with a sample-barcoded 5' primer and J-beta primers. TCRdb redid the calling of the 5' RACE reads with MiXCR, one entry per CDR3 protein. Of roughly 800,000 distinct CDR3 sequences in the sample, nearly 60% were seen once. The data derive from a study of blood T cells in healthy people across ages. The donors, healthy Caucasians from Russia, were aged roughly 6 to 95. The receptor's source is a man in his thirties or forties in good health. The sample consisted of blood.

CDR3 in amino acids: CASSGQPVNEQFF. The CDR3 region has the DNA TGTGCCAGCAGCGGCCAGCCGGTCAATGAGCAGTTCTTC. The rearrangement links TRBV9 to TRBJ2-1; D gene unclear. Germline V gene sequence: CDR1 SGDLS, CDR2 YYNGEE. Trimming took 3 bases from V and 6 from J, leaving 10 bases between them. The CDR3 extends over 13 amino acids.